The text below deals with one T cell receptor (beta chain). Its antigen remains unidentified. No much larger clone exists at a distance of one base, and base qualities are not known. The method behind the library was the immunoSEQ multiplex PCR assay. RNA was extracted from all samples and reverse transcribed into cDNA, which served as template for TCR sequencing. SuperScript III was used for first-strand cDNA synthesis, primed with a 2:1 mix of oligo-dT and random hexamers. A synthetic immune receptor repertoire was used to gauge amplification bias, and whatever bias remained was removed computationally. From the authors' description of their analysis: Raw reads were preprocessed to remove errors, and CDR3 was defined by IMGT conventions from the conserved cysteine to phenylalanine. To get clonality, Shannon entropy was normalized by log2 of the number of productive unique TCRs and the result was subtracted from 1. CD4 or CD8 identity of scalp clones was inferred by cross-referencing scalp TCRbeta sequences with sorted blood CD4 and CD8 repertoires. The table was pulled from immuneACCESS by TCRdb, which kept in-frame rearrangements only. Such tables lose some clones; where checked, under half of the loss comes from unresolved V genes, and the rest has no known cause. That table furnishes V, J and clone size, whereas the DNA furnished D and trimming. A total of tens of thousands of clones appear in this sample, under 70% of them only once. The top ten hold 20% to 25% of the sample.

The CDR3 sequence holds 14 residues, the cysteine and phenylalanine included. The sequence is cut down to CDR3 DNA, 42 bases in frame from base 1. V trim: 5 bases; J trim: 0 bases; unmatched bases: 3. The germline V gene encodes CDR1 SGHVS and CDR2 FQNEAQ. The sample belongs to a study of CD8+ T cells in alopecia areata (dated 2018 in TCRdb). General notes on the study: The treated patients took part in an open-label pilot trial in which moderate-to-severe alopecia areata was treated with oral tofacitinib at 5 to 10 mg twice daily. The study used high-throughput TCRbeta sequencing to examine T cell clonal expansion in alopecia areata, in both the C3H/HeJ mouse model and human patients. Scalp clonality was compared among normal scalp (n=4), patchy alopecia areata scalp (n=8), and alopecia totalis/universalis scalp (n=8). Tofacitinib-treated patients had biopsies at baseline and at 4 and 24 weeks of treatment, with a later scalp biopsy in several patients. RNA was obtained with the PAXgene miRNA kit for fixed scalp, the miRNeasy kit for PBMCs, and the RNeasy kit for mouse skin. On the human side, TCRbeta sequencing was run on scalp tissue and on sorted CD4+ and CD8+ peripheral blood T cells from healthy controls and from alopecia areata patients with either patchy or totalis/universalis disease. TCRbeta CDR3 regions were amplified by immunoSEQ multiplex PCR with 35 Vbeta forward and 13 Jbeta reverse primers. In treated patients, disease severity was measured using the SALT score, which gives the percentage of scalp surface area affected. Tofacitinib was administered for 6 to 18 months, and 6 months of follow-up off drug were then conducted to assess delayed response and recurrence.

The time point label on this specimen signifies: about four weeks on oral tofacitinib. What the treatment or condition label conveys for this sample: oral pan-JAK inhibitor, 5-10 mg twice daily. From alopecia areata patients, peripheral blood was collected along with lesional scalp punch biopsies. PBMCs were isolated by density centrifugation and stained for CD3, CD4 and CD8, and CD4+ and CD8+ T cells were sorted on a FACSAria. Broad study findings and their caveats: TCR sequences shared between patients were less clear than in mice, possibly partly because of HLA diversity in the patient population. Because the treated cohort was small and had just a single nonresponder, larger studies are needed to establish links between baseline CD8+ expansion and response. Lesional scalp, especially in alopecia totalis/universalis, showed higher clonality and more expanded CD8+ clones than normal scalp, suggesting antigenic drive. During tofacitinib treatment, many expanded lesional clones remained in scalp and blood, and this persistence may partly explain relapse after treatment is stopped. Tofacitinib significantly decreased scalp clonality and the number of expanded CD8+ clones among the top 100 scalp clones. Resident alphabeta T cells in normal human skin are also sequenced, complicating scalp TCR repertoire analysis, unlike mouse skin dominated by gammadelta T cells.

Here the sequenced sample was CD8+ T cells sorted from blood, taken at week 4, from a patient treated with tofacitinib. The origin of this receptor is a human donor with alopecia areata. Here the chain combines TRBV7-8 and TRBJ2-7, with 8 bases aligning to TRBD2. The nucleotide sequence is TGTGCCAGCAGCGCGGGGGGCCTCTCCTACGAGCAGTACTTC. This is translated as CASSAGGLSYEQYF. Joined to the reference TRBV7-8 and TRBJ2-7 proteins, this CDR3 gives the full variable domain: GAGVSQSPRYKVAKRGQDVALRCDPISGHVSLFWYQQALGQGPEFLTYFQNEAQLDKSGLPSDRFFAERPEGSVSTLKIQRTQQEDSAVYLCASSAGGLSYEQYFGPGTRLTVT.